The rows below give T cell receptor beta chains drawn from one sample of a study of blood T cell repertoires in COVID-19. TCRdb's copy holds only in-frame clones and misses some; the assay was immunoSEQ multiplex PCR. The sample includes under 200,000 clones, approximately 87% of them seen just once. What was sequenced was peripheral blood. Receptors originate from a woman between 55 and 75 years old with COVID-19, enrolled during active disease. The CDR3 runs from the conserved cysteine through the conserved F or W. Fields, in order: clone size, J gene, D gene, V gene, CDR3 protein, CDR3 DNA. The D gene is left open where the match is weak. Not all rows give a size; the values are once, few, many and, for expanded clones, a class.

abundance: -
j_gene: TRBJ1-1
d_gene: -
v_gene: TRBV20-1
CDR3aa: CSATGTEAFF
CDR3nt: TGCAGTGCTACCGGGACTGAAGCTTTCTTT

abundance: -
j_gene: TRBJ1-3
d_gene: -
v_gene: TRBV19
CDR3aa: CASSIGQGSGNTIYF
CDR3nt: TGTGCCAGTAGTATAGGCCAGGGCTCTGGAAACACCATATATTTT

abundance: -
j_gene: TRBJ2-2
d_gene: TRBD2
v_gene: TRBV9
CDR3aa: CASNLSGRAGTGELFF
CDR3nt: TGTGCCAGCAACCTGAGCGGGAGGGCGGGCACCGGGGAGCTGTTTTTT

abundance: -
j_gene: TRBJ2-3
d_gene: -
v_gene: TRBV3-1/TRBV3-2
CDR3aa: CASSPTDRILYF
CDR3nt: TGTGCCAGCAGCCCAACCGACAGGATCTTGTATTTT

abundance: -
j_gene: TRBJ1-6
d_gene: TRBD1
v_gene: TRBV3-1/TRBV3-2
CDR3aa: CASGGAGTGDSPLHF
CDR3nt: TGTGCCAGCGGGGGTGCCGGGACAGGGGATTCACCCCTCCACTTT

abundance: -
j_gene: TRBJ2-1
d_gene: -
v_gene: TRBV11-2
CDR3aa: CASSLNLRGLSYNEQFF
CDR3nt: TGTGCCAGCAGCTTAAACCTTAGGGGACTTTCCTACAATGAGCAGTTCTTC

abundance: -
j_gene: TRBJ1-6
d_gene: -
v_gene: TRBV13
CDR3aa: CASSSPPNLTPLHF
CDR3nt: TGTGCCAGCAGCTCACCTCCTAACTTAACACCCCTCCACTTT

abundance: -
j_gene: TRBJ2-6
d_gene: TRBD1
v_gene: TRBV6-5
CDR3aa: CASRAQGPGANVLTF
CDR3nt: TGTGCCAGCAGGGCACAGGGGCCTGGGGCCAACGTCCTGACTTTC

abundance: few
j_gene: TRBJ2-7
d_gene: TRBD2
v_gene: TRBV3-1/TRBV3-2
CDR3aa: CASSQDTSGNNEQYF
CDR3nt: TGTGCCAGCAGCCAAGATACTAGCGGGAACAACGAGCAGTACTTC

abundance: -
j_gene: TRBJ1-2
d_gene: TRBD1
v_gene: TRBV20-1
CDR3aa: CSGDRESGYTF
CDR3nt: TGCAGCGGGGACAGGGAAAGTGGCTACACCTTC

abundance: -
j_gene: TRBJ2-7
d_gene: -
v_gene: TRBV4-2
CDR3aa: CASSQLALSYEQYF
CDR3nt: TGTGCCAGCAGCCAGTTAGCCCTCTCCTACGAGCAGTACTTC

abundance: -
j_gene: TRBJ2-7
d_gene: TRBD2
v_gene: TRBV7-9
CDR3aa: CASSVGGAYEQYF
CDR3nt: TGTGCCAGCAGCGTGGGAGGGGCCTACGAGCAGTACTTC

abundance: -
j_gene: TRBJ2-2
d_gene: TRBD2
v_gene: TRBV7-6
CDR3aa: CASSLFPGTSGRARSGELFF
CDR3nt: TGTGCCAGCAGCTTATTTCCCGGGACTAGCGGGAGGGCCAGGAGCGGGGAGCTGTTTTTT

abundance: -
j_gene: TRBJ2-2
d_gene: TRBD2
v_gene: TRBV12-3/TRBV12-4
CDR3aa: CASRYGRGGELFF
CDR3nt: TGTGCCAGCCGATACGGGAGGGGCGGGGAGCTGTTTTTT

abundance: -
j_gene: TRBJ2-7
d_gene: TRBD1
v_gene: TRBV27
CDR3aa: CASSFGQESSYEQYF
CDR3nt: TGTGCCAGCAGTTTTGGACAGGAGAGCTCCTACGAGCAGTACTTC

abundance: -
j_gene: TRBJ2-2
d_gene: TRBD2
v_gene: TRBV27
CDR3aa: CASSLFPAGAVF
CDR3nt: TGTGCCAGCAGTTTATTCCCGGCGGGAGCTGTTTTT

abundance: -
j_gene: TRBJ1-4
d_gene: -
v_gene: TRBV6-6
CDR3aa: CASSYSPSTNEKLFF
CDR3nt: TGTGCCAGCAGTTACTCCCCCTCAACTAATGAAAAACTGTTTTTT

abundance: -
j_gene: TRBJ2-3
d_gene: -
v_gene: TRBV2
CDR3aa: CASSGLGSGRDTQYF
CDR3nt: TGTGCCAGCAGTGGACTAGGTTCAGGGAGAGATACGCAGTATTTT

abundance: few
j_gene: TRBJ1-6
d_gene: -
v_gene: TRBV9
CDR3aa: CASSVAGSYNSPLHF
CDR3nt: TGTGCCAGCAGCGTAGCAGGCTCCTATAATTCACCCCTCCACTTT

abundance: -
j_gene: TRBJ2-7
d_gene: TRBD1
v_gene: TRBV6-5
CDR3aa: CASSYYRGPYEQYF
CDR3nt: TGTGCCAGCAGTTACTACAGGGGACCCTACGAGCAGTACTTC

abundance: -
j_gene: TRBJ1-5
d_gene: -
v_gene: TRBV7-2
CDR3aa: CASSSGGGGPPDDQPQHF
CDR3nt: TGTGCCAGCAGCTCGGGGGGAGGCGGGCCGCCTGATGATCAGCCCCAGCATTTT

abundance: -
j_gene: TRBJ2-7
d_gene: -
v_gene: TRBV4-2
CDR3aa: CASSQEVSSYEQYF
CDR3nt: TGTGCCAGCAGCCAAGAGGTCAGTTCCTACGAGCAGTACTTC

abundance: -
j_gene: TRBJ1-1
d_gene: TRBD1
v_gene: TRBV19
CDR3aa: CASSRGQAGTEAFF
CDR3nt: TGTGCCAGTAGTAGGGGACAGGCGGGGACTGAAGCTTTCTTT

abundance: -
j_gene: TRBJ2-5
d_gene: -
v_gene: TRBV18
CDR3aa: CASSPLPGGQETQYF
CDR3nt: TGTGCCAGCTCACCATTGCCCGGGGGCCAAGAGACCCAGTACTTC

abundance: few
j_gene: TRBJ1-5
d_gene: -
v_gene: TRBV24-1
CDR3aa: CATSDSSYSNQPQHF
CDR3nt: TGTGCCACCAGTGATTCGAGCTATAGCAATCAGCCCCAGCATTTT

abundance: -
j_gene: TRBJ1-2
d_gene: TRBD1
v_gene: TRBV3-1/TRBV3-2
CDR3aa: CASSQDNRGYGYTF
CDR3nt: TGTGCCAGCAGCCAAGATAACAGGGGCTATGGCTACACCTTC

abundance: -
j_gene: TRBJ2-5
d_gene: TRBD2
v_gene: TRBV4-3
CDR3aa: CASSQDSGSETQYF
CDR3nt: TGCGCCAGCAGCCAGGATAGCGGGAGCGAGACCCAGTACTTC

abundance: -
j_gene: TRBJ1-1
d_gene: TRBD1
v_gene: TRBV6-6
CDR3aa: CASIPPGQMNTEAFF
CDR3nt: TGTGCCAGCATCCCTCCGGGACAGATGAACACTGAAGCTTTCTTT

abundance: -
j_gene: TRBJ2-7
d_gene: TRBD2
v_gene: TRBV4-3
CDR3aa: CASSQATSGGSYEQYF
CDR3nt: TGCGCCAGCAGCCAAGCCACTAGCGGGGGGTCCTACGAGCAGTACTTC

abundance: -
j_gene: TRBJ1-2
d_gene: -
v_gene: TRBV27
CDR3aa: CASTRSGVANYGYTF
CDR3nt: TGTGCCAGCACCCGGAGCGGAGTAGCTAACTATGGCTACACCTTC

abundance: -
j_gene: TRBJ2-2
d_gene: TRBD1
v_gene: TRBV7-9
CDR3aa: CASSLRGQGLTGELFF
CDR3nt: TGTGCCAGCAGCTTAAGGGGACAGGGGCTTACCGGGGAGCTGTTTTTT

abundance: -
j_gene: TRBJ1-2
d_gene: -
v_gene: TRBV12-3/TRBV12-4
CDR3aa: CASSLLQNYGYTF
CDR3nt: TGTGCCAGCAGTTTACTACAGAACTATGGCTACACCTTC

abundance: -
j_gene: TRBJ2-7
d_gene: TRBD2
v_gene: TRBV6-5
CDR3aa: CASKRTSGSLQYF
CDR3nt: TGTGCCAGCAAACGGACTAGCGGGAGTCTCCAGTACTTC

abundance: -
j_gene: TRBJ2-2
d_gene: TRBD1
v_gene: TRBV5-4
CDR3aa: CASSFYRGPGDTGELFF
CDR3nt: TGTGCCAGCAGCTTCTACAGGGGGCCAGGTGACACCGGGGAGCTGTTTTTT

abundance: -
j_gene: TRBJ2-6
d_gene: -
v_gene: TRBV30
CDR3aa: CAWSVLSSGANVLTF
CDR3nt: TGTGCCTGGAGTGTACTTAGCTCTGGGGCCAACGTCCTGACTTTC

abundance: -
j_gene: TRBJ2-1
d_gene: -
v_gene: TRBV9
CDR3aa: CASSVMIASDEQFF
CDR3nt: TGTGCCAGCAGCGTAATGATAGCATCCGATGAGCAGTTCTTC

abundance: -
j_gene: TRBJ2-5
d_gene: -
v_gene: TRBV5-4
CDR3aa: CASSLAGRETQYF
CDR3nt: TGTGCCAGCAGCTTGGCGGGGAGAGAGACCCAGTACTTC

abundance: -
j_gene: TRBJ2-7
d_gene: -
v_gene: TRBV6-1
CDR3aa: CASSEAQRNEQYF
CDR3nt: TGTGCCAGCAGTGAAGCCCAGCGGAACGAGCAGTACTTC

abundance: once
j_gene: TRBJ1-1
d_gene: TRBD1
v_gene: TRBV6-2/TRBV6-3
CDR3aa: CASSYYRGEMNTEAFF
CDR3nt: TGTGCCAGCAGTTACTACAGGGGGGAAATGAACACTGAAGCTTTCTTT

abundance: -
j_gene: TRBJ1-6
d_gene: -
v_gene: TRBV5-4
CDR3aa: CASSLSPRGATDNSPLHF
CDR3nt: TGTGCCAGCAGCTTATCGCCCCGTGGAGCTACCGATAATTCACCCCTCCACTTT

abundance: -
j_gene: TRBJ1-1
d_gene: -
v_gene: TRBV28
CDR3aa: CASSPAGGTAEAFF
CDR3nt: TGTGCCAGCAGCCCAGCGGGGGGGACGGCTGAAGCTTTCTTT